Listed below are T cell receptor beta chains from one sample, sequenced in a study of control samples from healthy donors and cancer patients. Some clones are missing from TCRdb's copy, which holds only in-frame ones; the method was immunoSEQ multiplex PCR. The sample lists more than 80,000 clones; approximately 93% were seen once. Sequenced sample: blood. The receptors stem from a man in his late teens or twenties in good health. CDR3s include the opening cysteine and the closing phenylalanine or tryptophan. Fields, in order: J gene, clone size, V gene, D gene, CDR3 protein, CDR3 DNA. The D gene is left open where the match is weak. Part of the rows lack a size; the others show once, few, many or a class for expanded clones.

TRBJ1-2,NA,TRBV20-1,NA,CSAGERNYGYTF,TGCAGTGCTGGTGAGAGGAACTATGGCTACACCTTC
TRBJ1-5,once,TRBV6-2/TRBV6-3,TRBD1,CASSSSPGQGAYQPQHF,TGTGCCAGCAGTTCAAGTCCGGGACAGGGGGCCTATCAGCCCCAGCATTTT
TRBJ1-1,once,TRBV30,NA,CACVTFGGWGTEAFF,TGTGCCTGCGTGACCTTCGGAGGTTGGGGCACTGAAGCTTTCTTT
TRBJ1-4,NA,TRBV5-1,NA,CASSPGQIATNEKLFF,TGCGCCAGCAGCCCTGGACAGATTGCAACTAATGAAAAACTGTTTTTT
TRBJ1-5,NA,TRBV25-1,NA,CASRTPDSMDSNQPQHF,TGTGCCAGCAGGACCCCGGACAGCATGGATAGCAATCAGCCCCAGCATTTT
TRBJ2-7,few,TRBV20-1,NA,CSARPYYEQYF,TGCAGTGCTAGGCCATACTACGAGCAGTACTTC
TRBJ1-2,NA,TRBV5-1,NA,CASSAGVDYGYTF,TGCGCCAGCAGCGCAGGGGTCGACTATGGCTACACCTTC
TRBJ2-2,NA,TRBV10-1,TRBD2,CASLGLAENTGELFF,TGCGCCAGCTTGGGACTAGCGGAGAACACCGGGGAGCTGTTTTTT
TRBJ2-2,NA,TRBV3-1/TRBV3-2,NA,CASSWLGTGELFF,TGTGCCAGCAGCTGGCTTGGGACCGGGGAGCTGTTTTTT
TRBJ2-5,NA,TRBV27,TRBD1,CASSLDPTGFETQYF,TGTGCCAGCAGTTTAGACCCGACAGGGTTCGAGACCCAGTACTTC
TRBJ2-7,NA,TRBV30,TRBD1,CAWSAGTGLYEQYF,TGTGCCTGGAGTGCCGGGACAGGATTATACGAGCAGTACTTC
TRBJ2-1,NA,TRBV4-3,NA,CASSQDWGGRSYNEQFF,TGCGCCAGCAGCCAAGATTGGGGCGGGCGCTCCTACAATGAGCAGTTCTTC
TRBJ1-1,NA,TRBV30,TRBD1,CAWLGGLNTEAFF,TGTGCCTGGTTAGGGGGCTTGAACACTGAAGCTTTCTTT
TRBJ2-1,NA,TRBV14,NA,CASSRGGVSSYNEQFF,TGTGCCAGCAGCCGAGGGGGAGTCAGCTCCTACAATGAGCAGTTCTTC
TRBJ2-3,once,TRBV6-2/TRBV6-3,NA,CASSPLGDSVGDTQYF,TGTGCCAGCAGTCCACTGGGAGACAGCGTAGGAGATACGCAGTATTTT
TRBJ1-2,NA,TRBV10-3,NA,CAISETLGASNYGYTF,TGTGCCATCAGTGAGACCCTAGGGGCTAGTAACTATGGCTACACCTTC
TRBJ1-2,NA,TRBV27,NA,CASKISGGGFRGYTF,TGTGCCAGCAAAATATCCGGCGGGGGATTTAGGGGCTACACCTTC
TRBJ2-6,NA,TRBV5-1,NA,CASSLGAYLGSGANVLTF,TGCGCCAGCAGCTTGGGGGCCTATCTTGGGTCTGGGGCCAACGTCCTGACTTTC
TRBJ1-1,NA,TRBV5-1,NA,CASSLGGEATEAFF,TGCGCCAGCAGCTTGGGGGGAGAGGCCACTGAAGCTTTCTTT
TRBJ1-2,NA,TRBV30,NA,CAWSPSPWENYGYTF,TGTGCCTGGAGTCCGTCCCCATGGGAGAACTATGGCTACACCTTC
TRBJ1-2,NA,TRBV11-2,TRBD1,CASSLATGTTGYGYTF,TGTGCCAGCAGCTTAGCGACAGGGACAACGGGCTATGGCTACACCTTC
TRBJ1-1,NA,TRBV5-4,NA,CASSTPHGGSNTEAFF,TGTGCCAGCAGCACGCCTCACGGCGGCTCGAACACTGAAGCTTTCTTT